Below, 30 T cell receptor beta chains from the same sample are listed, as sequenced in a study of GPR56 and killer-like receptors on CD4 memory cells. Sorting by FACS used killer cell lectin-like receptor and GPR56 expression to define five CD4+ populations. TCRdb re-called the reads, yielding one record per CDR3 amino acid sequence without DNA. The sample has about 1,400 distinct CDR3 sequences. Sequencing was performed on memory CD4+ T cells from blood. The origin of the receptors is a human donor in good health.

Its frequency marks this clonotype as medium-sized. The chain recombines TRBV7-2 with TRBJ2-7. This CDR3 region has 17 residues. Germline loops: CDR1 SGHTA, CDR2 FQGNSA. The CDR3 here is CASSLVERTGSSYEQYF.

This chain connects TRBV25-1 to TRBJ2-1; TCRdb gives TRBD2 as the D gene, but with no DNA this cannot be confirmed. Germline V CDR1 and CDR2: MGHDK, SYGVNS. The CDR3 length is 16 residues. CDR3: CASSARVPKAYNEQFF. Together with reference TRBV25-1 and TRBJ2-1, the CDR3 gives the full variable domain: EADIYQTPRYLVIGTGKKITLECSQTMGHDKMYWYQQDPGMELHLIHYSYGVNSTEKGDLSSESTVSRIRTEHFPLTLESARPSHTSQYLCASSARVPKAYNEQFFGPGTRLTVL.

This clonotype is medium-sized by frequency. The chain uses TRBV30 and TRBJ1-1. Germline loops: CDR1 GTSNPN, CDR2 SVGIG (reference sequence). This CDR3 is built from 13 residues. CDR3 amino acids: CACQRGGGTEAFF.

This chain uses TRBV5-5 with TRBJ1-2. Germline-derived CDR1 and CDR2 are SGHKS and YYEKEE (reference sequence). The CDR3 loop spans 17 amino acids. CDR3 residues: CASSLDPGASSIYGYTF.

Here the CDR3 reads CASSASGGAVGTGELFF. V gene TRBV5-4 combines with J gene TRBJ2-2; TCRdb designates TRBD2, a call that cannot be tested without DNA. Germline V gene sequence: CDR1 SGHNT, CDR2 YYREEE (reference sequence). The CDR3 length is 17 residues.

The chain carries TRBV6-6 and TRBJ2-2; with no DNA, the TCRdb D assignment of TRBD2 cannot be verified. CDR1 is MNHNY, CDR2 SVGAGI, per germline (reference sequence). The CDR3 is made up of 16 amino acids. The CDR3 protein is CASSYSGLLNTGELFF.

The chain employs TRBV20-1 and TRBJ2-5; the D gene TCRdb calls, TRBD1, cannot be checked with no DNA. This CDR3 has 17 residues. CDR1 and CDR2 (germline): DFQATT, SNEGSKA (reference sequence). Here the CDR3 reads CSASAGGQGGSKETQYF.

V gene TRBV4-1 combines with J gene TRBJ1-2; the TRBD1 assignment by TCRdb is unverifiable without DNA. The germline V gene has CDR1 MGHRA and CDR2 YSYEKL. The CDR3 is made up of 15 amino acids. This CDR3 is CASSTGQGEAYGYTF.

This clonotype is medium-sized (0.01 to 0.1%) by frequency. The chain joins TRBV7-2 to TRBJ1-6. The germline gives CDR1 SGHTA, CDR2 FQGNSA. The CDR3 loop spans 15 amino acids. Here the CDR3 reads CASSFVGPPNSPLHF. The whole variable domain, filled in from reference TRBV7-2 and TRBJ1-6, reads GAGVSQSPSNKVTEKGKDVELRCDPISGHTALYWYRQSLGQGLEFLIYFQGNSAPDKSGLPSDRFSAERTGGSVSTLTIQRTQQEDSAVYLCASSFVGPPNSPLHFGNGTRLTVT.

The rearrangement links TRBV20-1 to TRBJ1-5; TCRdb reports TRBD1, a call that lacks DNA to check it against. The CDR3 sequence is 14 residues long. Germline loops: CDR1 DFQATT, CDR2 SNEGSKA (reference sequence). The CDR3 here is CSASGQGEVQPQHF.

This clonotype is labeled large based on frequency. The J gene is TRBJ2-1, the V gene TRBV7-2. The germline V gene encodes CDR1 SGHTA and CDR2 FQGNSA. This CDR3 is 14 amino acids long. CDR3 region: CASSKTDAYNEQFF. Together with reference TRBV7-2 and TRBJ2-1, the CDR3 gives the full variable domain: GAGVSQSPSNKVTEKGKDVELRCDPISGHTALYWYRQSLGQGLEFLIYFQGNSAPDKSGLPSDRFSAERTGGSVSTLTIQRTQQEDSAVYLCASSKTDAYNEQFFGPGTRLTVL.

The chain recombines TRBV30 with TRBJ1-2. The CDR3 totals 13 residues. CDR1 and CDR2 (germline): GTSNPN, SVGIG (reference sequence). This CDR3 is CAWAQEINYGYTF.

The rearrangement links TRBV7-2 to TRBJ2-2; as DNA is missing, the TRBD1 call by TCRdb cannot be tested. In germline, CDR1 is SGHTA, CDR2 FQGNSA. The CDR3 is 14 residues long. CDR3: CASSPNPGTGELFF.

This clonotype is deemed medium-sized by its frequency. The gene calls are TRBV20-1 and TRBJ1-6; TCRdb's D call, TRBD1, is unchecked because there is no DNA. The CDR3 is 13 amino acids. Per germline, CDR1 DFQATT and CDR2 SNEGSKA (reference sequence). CDR3 residues: CSADDRVGSPLHF.

In terms of frequency, this clonotype is large. The chain is built from TRBV6-5 and TRBJ2-3; TCRdb names TRBD2, which stays unverified in the absence of DNA. The CDR3 runs 15 residues. CDR1 and CDR2 from the germline V gene are MNHEY and SVGAGI. The CDR3 loop is CASRRTTGGADTQYF.

This clonotype is identified as large from frequency. The genes are TRBV11-1 and TRBJ1-6. CDR1 SGHAT and CDR2 FQDESV come from the germline V gene (reference sequence). This CDR3 contains 16 residues. The CDR3 sequence: CASSRDWSSYNSPLHF. The whole variable domain, remainder taken from reference TRBV11-1 and TRBJ1-6, is EAEVAQSPRYKITEKSQAVAFWCDPISGHATLYWYRQILGQGPELLVQFQDESVVDDSQLPKDRFSAERLKGVDSTLKIQPAELGDSAMYLCASSRDWSSYNSPLHFGNGTRLTVT.

This clonotype is labeled large (0.1 to 1%) based on frequency. This chain connects TRBV6-6 to TRBJ1-2; the D call of TRBD1 rests on TCRdb alone, since no DNA is present to check it. Germline CDR1 and CDR2: MNHNY and SVGAGI (reference sequence). This CDR3 is built from 15 residues. The CDR3 here is CASSYFPGQAYGYTF.

Measured by frequency, this clonotype is large. The chain couples TRBV5-4 to TRBJ2-3; TCRdb selects TRBD1, and the lack of DNA leaves this call unchecked. Germline assignment: CDR1 SGHNT and CDR2 YYREEE (reference sequence). The CDR3 spans 15 residues. CDR3 sequence reads: CASSRTGLKTDTQYF.

V usage is TRBV27 and J usage is TRBJ1-1; no DNA is available, so the TRBD1 call from TCRdb remains unchecked. This CDR3 spans 16 amino acids. The germline gives CDR1 MNHEY, CDR2 SMNVEV (reference sequence). The CDR3 reads CASSPGGGAGHYEAFF.

This chain connects TRBV6-2 or TRBV6-3 to TRBJ2-1; the TCRdb D gene call, TRBD2, has no DNA to confirm it. CDR1 and CDR2 from the germline V gene are MNHEY and SVGEGT. The CDR3 loop spans 20 amino acids. The CDR3 sequence is CASSPRPLTSGGATYNEQFF.

This clonotype is hyperexpanded (1% or more) by frequency. This sequence joins TRBV27 and TRBJ2-3; TCRdb gives TRBD1 as the D gene, but with no DNA this cannot be confirmed. Per germline, CDR1 MNHEY and CDR2 SMNVEV (reference sequence). The CDR3 has 16 amino acids. CDR3: CASSLPTGSGTDTQYF.

The chain links TRBV16 to TRBJ1-1. Germline V gene sequence: CDR1 KGHSY, CDR2 FQNENV. The CDR3 extends over 13 amino acids. The CDR3 here is CASSQSGNTEAFF.

This clonotype ranks as large in terms of frequency. The V gene is TRBV29-1, the J gene TRBJ1-2. Germline V gene data show CDR1 as SQVTM and CDR2 as ANQGSEA. The CDR3 has 14 residues. The CDR3: CSVEEEEGLYGYTF.

The chain employs TRBV7-3 and TRBJ1-1; the TCRdb D gene call, TRBD1, has no DNA to confirm it. The V gene's germline CDR1 is SGHTA and CDR2 FQGTGA. The CDR3 has 16 residues. The CDR3: CASSLNGGQANTEAFF. Complete variable domain (other parts from reference TRBV7-3 and TRBJ1-1): GAGVSQTPSNKVTEKGKYVELRCDPISGHTALYWYRQSLGQGPEFLIYFQGTGAADDSGLPNDRFFAVRPEGSVSTLKIQRTERGDSAVYLCASSLNGGQANTEAFFGQGTRLTVV.

Considering frequency, this clonotype is medium-sized. The CDR3 loop is CASSIWGVNTEAFF. The chain combines TRBV19 with TRBJ1-1; TCRdb returns TRBD1, unconfirmable since there is no DNA. Germline CDR1 reads LNHDA; CDR2 reads SQIVND (reference sequence). This CDR3 comprises 14 residues.

V gene TRBV7-2 combines with J gene TRBJ1-6; TCRdb returns TRBD1, unconfirmable since there is no DNA. CDR1 is SGHTA, CDR2 FQGNSA, per germline. The CDR3 spans 18 residues. CDR3 protein: CASSLARVGGTGNSPLHF.

This chain connects TRBV24-1 to TRBJ1-4; TCRdb reports TRBD1, a call that lacks DNA to check it against. CDR3 length: 18 residues. From germline, CDR1 is KGHDR and CDR2 SFDVKD. Here the CDR3 reads CATSETPLRRFRDEKLFF.

Judged by frequency, this clonotype is medium-sized. V gene TRBV30 combines with J gene TRBJ1-1. Per germline, CDR1 GTSNPN and CDR2 SVGIG (reference sequence). This CDR3 has 12 amino acids. This CDR3 reads CAWSAFNSEAFF.

The rearrangement links TRBV7-3 to TRBJ2-3. This CDR3 spans 14 amino acids. Germline CDR1 is SGHTA and CDR2 is FQGTGA. The CDR3 spells CASSSLSSTDTQYF.

The chain employs TRBV4-1 and TRBJ1-1; TCRdb selects TRBD1, and the lack of DNA leaves this call unchecked. The germline CDR1 and CDR2 sequences are MGHRA and YSYEKL. This CDR3 region has 18 residues. Here the CDR3 reads CASSQDRGGVSRNTEAFF.